The 31 T cell receptor beta chains below were found in one sample sequenced in a study of blood T cell repertoires in COVID-19. The protocol was immunoSEQ multiplex PCR, while the TCRdb copy is restricted to in-frame clones and leaves out a portion. Among over 200,000 clones, around 80% were seen once, and the ten largest hold about 8.1%. The sequenced sample consisted of peripheral blood. Receptors were obtained from a woman between 45 and 60 years old with acute or convalescent COVID-19.

The V gene is TRBV14, the J gene TRBJ1-2; the D gene is possibly TRBD1 (6 bases). Germline V gives CDR1 SGHDN, CDR2 FVKESK. This CDR3 spans 14 amino acids. The V end lost 1 base, the J end lost 6 bases, and 12 bases lay between the germline ends. The CDR3 bases are TGTGCCAGCAGCCAAGGTGGCAGGGGTGATGGCTACACCTTC. Translating it yields CASSQGGRGDGYTF.

In this sample, this clone turned up a few times. The V gene is TRBV6-5, the J gene TRBJ1-6, with 11 bases that match TRBD1. Germline-derived CDR1 and CDR2 are MNHEY and SVGAGI. Trimming removed 0 bases from V and 10 bases from J; junction bases left unmatched: 2. The CDR3 has 15 amino acids. DNA of the CDR3: TGTGCCAGCAGTTACTCCGGGACAGGGGGATCACCCCTCCACTTT. It yields the protein CASSYSGTGGSPLHF.

This chain links TRBV29-1 with TRBJ2-7; TRBD2 agrees at 11 bases. The CDR3 is made up of 14 amino acids. Germline loops: CDR1 SQVTM, CDR2 ANQGSEA. V dropped 4 bases and J dropped 1; count of bases not matched to a gene: 3. Here the CDR3 DNA reads TGCAGCGTTGCAGGGACTAGCGGATCCTACGAGCAGTACTTC. Encoded protein: CSVAGTSGSYEQYF.

This chain joins TRBV2 and TRBJ1-5; tentative D call: TRBD1 (6 bases). Germline CDR1 SNHLY, CDR2 FYNNEI. The CDR3 has 14 residues. The V gene lost 4 bases and the J gene lost 4 bases, with 11 bases spanning the gap. CDR3 amino acids: CASSAGGANQPQHF. The CDR3, as DNA: TGTGCCAGCAGTGCTGGGGGGGCTAATCAGCCCCAGCATTTT.

The chain uses TRBV4-2 and TRBJ2-3; 10 bases agree with TRBD2. With 5 bases clipped from V and 2 bases from J, the junction kept 4 bases outside the gene matches. The length of the CDR3 is 15 residues. From germline, CDR1 is LGHNA and CDR2 YNFKEQ. The CDR3 region is CASSSGLAFTDTQYF. The CDR3 DNA is TGTGCCAGCAGCTCGGGACTAGCGTTCACAGATACGCAGTATTTT.

V is TRBV4-2 and J is TRBJ2-1; D possibly corresponds to TRBD1 (6 bases). The V end lost 0 bases, the J end lost 7 bases, and 16 bases lay between the germline ends. CDR1 LGHNA and CDR2 YNFKEQ come from the germline V gene. The CDR3 length is 16 residues. The CDR3 DNA follows: TGTGCCAGCAGCCAAGAGCTGGCAGGGGTTTTGAATGAGCAGTTCTTC. Protein sequence: CASSQELAGVLNEQFF.

The rearrangement joins TRBV27 to TRBJ2-7, with TRBD1 identical over 10 bases. V was clipped by 4 bases and J by 5 bases; unmatched bases: 11. This CDR3 region has 16 residues. Germline CDR1 and CDR2: MNHEY and SMNVEV (reference sequence). The CDR3 DNA reads TGTGCCAGCAGTTCCACCCTCGGGACAGGGGCCAACGAGCAGTACTTC. Translation gives CASSSTLGTGANEQYF.

The chain has TRBV18 and TRBJ2-3; 10 nucleotides align to TRBD2. This CDR3 comprises 16 residues. V lost 1 base and J lost 7; bases outside the gene matches: 8. The germline V gene has CDR1 KGHSH and CDR2 LQKENI. CDR3 region: CASSPQVASGRNTQYF. The CDR3 DNA is TGTGCCAGCTCACCACAGGTTGCTAGCGGGAGAAATACGCAGTATTTT.

V is TRBV11-2 and J is TRBJ2-5; a possible D gene is TRBD1 (5 bases). V lost 4 bases, J lost 3 bases, and 21 bases lay in between. CDR1 is SGHAT and CDR2 is FQNNGV in the germline V gene. The CDR3 has 17 residues. CDR3 sequence reads: CASSSPPGQGLKETQYF. CDR3 DNA sequence: TGTGCCAGCAGCTCCCCCCCCGGCCAGGGCCTAAAAGAGACCCAGTACTTC.

The chain employs TRBV7-8 and TRBJ2-7; D is possibly TRBD2 (6 bases). Trimming removed 4 bases at V and 3 bases at J, with 13 bases between. Per germline, CDR1 SGHVS and CDR2 FQNEAQ. The CDR3 extends over 14 amino acids. DNA for the CDR3: TGTGCCAGCAGCTGGGGACTTCAAAACTACGAGCAGTACTTC. This gives the protein CASSWGLQNYEQYF.

The chain joins TRBV14 to TRBJ2-6; TRBD2 matches at 13 bases. This CDR3 spans 20 amino acids. Losses at the gene ends were 0 bases for V and 0 bases for J; bases not matched to a gene: 5. Germline CDR1 and CDR2: SGHDN and FVKESK. DNA of the CDR3: TGTGCCAGCAGCCAAGATTCGGGACTAGCGGGGCGCTCTGGGGCCAACGTCCTGACTTTC. It is translated as CASSQDSGLAGRSGANVLTF.

This chain links TRBV2 with TRBJ2-3; 11 bases are shared with TRBD1. Germline CDR1 is SNHLY and CDR2 is FYNNEI. This CDR3 is 11 amino acids long. Germline trimming cut 7 bases from V and 15 bases from J; bases unmatched to any gene: 6. The CDR3, as DNA: TGTGCCAGCAACGGCGGGACAGGGGGATATTTT. Its translation is CASNGGTGGYF.

This clone came up a few times. This rearrangement joins TRBV19 to TRBJ2-2, with D maybe TRBD2 (6 bases). Trimming cost V 2 bases and J 4 bases, with 8 bases left between them. The CDR3 is 14 residues long. Germline V gene sequence: CDR1 LNHDA, CDR2 SQIVND (reference sequence). CDR3 DNA sequence: TGTGCCAGTAGTATACAGGAGGGCACCGGGGAGCTGTTTTTT. Its translation: CASSIQEGTGELFF.

Written as DNA, the CDR3 is TGTGCCAGCAGCTTGGCTAGCGGGAGTTCATATACGCAGTATTTT. Protein product: CASSLASGSSYTQYF. The chain uses TRBV5-4 and TRBJ2-3, with 10 bases fitting TRBD2. The V segment lost 0 bases and the J segment 7 bases; nucleotides outside the gene matches: 5. This CDR3 is built from 15 residues. Germline V gene sequence: CDR1 SGHNT, CDR2 YYREEE (reference sequence).

The V gene is TRBV11-2, the J gene TRBJ2-4; TRBD1 agrees at 7 bases. V dropped 5 bases and J dropped 0; count of bases not matched to a gene: 10. CDR3 length: 17 residues. Germline CDR1 SGHAT, CDR2 FQNNGV. CDR3 sequence: CASSPTGSKLAKNIQYF. CDR3 DNA sequence: TGTGCCAGCAGCCCGACAGGGTCTAAACTAGCCAAAAACATTCAGTACTTC.

The V and J genes are TRBV7-9 and TRBJ2-2; D is perhaps TRBD2 (6 bases). V was trimmed by 1 base and J by 0 bases, leaving 6 bases between them. CDR1 SEHNR and CDR2 FQNEAQ come from the germline V gene (reference sequence). The CDR3 has 15 residues. CDR3 sequence: CASSLGLANTGELFF. CDR3 sequence (DNA): TGTGCCAGCAGCTTAGGACTAGCGAACACCGGGGAGCTGTTTTTT.

This chain links TRBV24-1 with TRBJ1-2; D possibly corresponds to TRBD1 (6 bases). This CDR3 is 13 amino acids long. V shed 3 bases and J shed 6 bases, with 10 bases lying between them. Germline-derived CDR1 and CDR2 are KGHDR and SFDVKD. The DNA of the CDR3 is TGTGCCACCAGTGATGGGGCAGGGGATGGCTACACCTTC. This gives the protein CATSDGAGDGYTF.

The chain combines TRBV5-4 with TRBJ2-7, with TRBD2 as a possible D gene (7 bases). Germline CDR1 is SGHNT and CDR2 is YYREEE (reference sequence). V gave up 4 bases and J gave up 6 bases, with 17 bases separating them. The CDR3 contains 14 residues. The CDR3, as DNA: TGTGCCAGCAGCCCGGGGGGCCCGGAGGGCGAGCAGTACTTC. Residues: CASSPGGPEGEQYF.

The V call is TRBV10-3, the J call TRBJ2-7, with TRBD1 matching 7 bases. The V and J ends lost 4 bases and 6 bases, in that order; junction bases with no gene match: 6. This CDR3 spans 13 amino acids. CDR1 is ENHRY and CDR2 is SYGVKD in the germline V gene. CDR3 sequence: CAISAYRGGEQYF. The CDR3 DNA sequence: TGTGCCATCAGTGCCTACAGGGGCGGCGAGCAGTACTTC.

The chain carries TRBV27 and TRBJ2-4; 7 nucleotides match TRBD1. CDR1 is MNHEY, CDR2 SMNVEV, per germline (reference sequence). This CDR3 contains 16 residues. The J segment lost 0 bases and the V segment lost 6 bases, leaving 8 bases of the junction unmatched. CDR3 bases: TGTGCCAGCAGCCCCAGACAGGGTATAGCCAAAAACATTCAGTACTTC. Amino acid sequence: CASSPRQGIAKNIQYF.

This chain joins TRBV19 and TRBJ1-1; 8 bases are shared with TRBD1. The junction had 9 bases not matched to a gene; V was cut back by 4 bases and J by 8 bases. This CDR3 is 14 amino acids long. Germline V gene sequence: CDR1 LNHDA, CDR2 SQIVND (reference sequence). The CDR3 here is CASSTDSRGLEAFF. The CDR3 DNA reads as TGTGCCAGTAGTACGGACAGCAGGGGGCTCGAAGCTTTCTTT.

The gene calls are TRBV9 and TRBJ2-1; 7 bases align to TRBD2. The CDR3 totals 17 residues. CDR1 and CDR2 (germline): SGDLS, YYNGEE. The junction had 15 bases not matched to a gene; V was cut back by 4 bases and J by 5 bases. The CDR3: CASSPWAAGVDDNEQFF. The CDR3 bases are TGTGCCAGCAGCCCTTGGGCTGCGGGAGTGGACGACAATGAGCAGTTCTTC.

V gene TRBV27 combines with J gene TRBJ1-1; D might be TRBD1 (6 bases). This CDR3 region has 14 residues. Looked up from germline, CDR1 is MNHEY and CDR2 is SMNVEV (reference sequence). Trimming pared 7 bases from V and 5 bases from J, leaving 17 bases between. The CDR3 spells CASTTRGGWTEAFF. CDR3 in DNA: TGTGCCAGCACCACGCGAGGGGGATGGACTGAAGCTTTCTTT.

The chain combines TRBV6-5 with TRBJ1-3, with D possibly being TRBD1 (5 bases). CDR1 and CDR2 from the germline V gene are MNHEY and SVGAGI. This CDR3 spans 14 amino acids. Between the trimmed V and J ends, which lost 5 bases and 4 bases, there was a span of 12 bases. CDR3 coding DNA: TGTGCCAGCAGTCGCGGGACGACAGGAAACACCATATATTTT. It codes for CASSRGTTGNTIYF.

This chain connects TRBV29-1 to TRBJ2-3; 8 bases are shared with TRBD2. Per the germline V gene, CDR1 is SQVTM and CDR2 is ANQGSEA. J was trimmed by 4 bases and V by 4 bases; bases with no gene match: 1. The CDR3 covers 12 residues. CDR3 coding DNA: TGCAGCGTTGTGACTAGCGCAGATACGCAGTATTTT. This encodes CSVVTSADTQYF.

The J gene is TRBJ1-6, the V gene TRBV5-1, with a tentative D call TRBD1 (6 bases). The germline gives CDR1 SGHRS, CDR2 YFSETQ. The CDR3 spans 14 residues. The V end lost 0 bases, the J end lost 10 bases, and 11 bases lay between the germline ends. CDR3 coding DNA: TGCGCCAGCAGCTTGGCAGGCCAGGGGTCACCCCTCCACTTT. Protein sequence: CASSLAGQGSPLHF.

The genes are TRBV2 and TRBJ2-4; 8 nucleotides match TRBD1. Germline CDR1 reads SNHLY; CDR2 reads FYNNEI. The V segment lost 7 bases and the J segment 0 bases; nucleotides outside the gene matches: 5. This CDR3 comprises 15 residues. The CDR3 nucleotides read TGTGCCAGCAAGGGACAGGAAAAAGCCAAAAACATTCAGTACTTC. It codes for CASKGQEKAKNIQYF.

The chain carries TRBV19 and TRBJ2-1; 7 bases map to TRBD2. Germline CDR1 and CDR2: LNHDA and SQIVND (reference sequence). The ends lost 5 bases at V and 7 bases at J; junction bases unmatched: 5. This CDR3 comprises 13 residues. CDR3 DNA: TGTGCCAGTAGTTTTGCGGGAGAAAATGAGCAGTTCTTC. Translated: CASSFAGENEQFF.

The V and J genes are TRBV7-9 and TRBJ2-2; 11 bases are shared with TRBD1. V lost 7 bases to trimming and J lost 4 bases; unmatched junction nucleotides: 11. Per the germline V gene, CDR1 is SEHNR and CDR2 is FQNEAQ (reference sequence). The CDR3 has 17 residues. The chain's CDR3 is CASTNLRGQGVTGELFF. The CDR3 region has the DNA TGTGCCAGCACCAACTTAAGGGGACAGGGGGTCACCGGGGAGCTGTTTTTT. Full variable domain (remainder filled in from reference TRBV7-9 and TRBJ2-2): DTGVSQNPRHKITKRGQNVTFRCDPISEHNRLYWYRQTLGQGPEFLTYFQNEAQLEKSRLLSDRFSAERPKGSFSTLEIQRTEQGDSAMYLCASTNLRGQGVTGELFFGEGSRLTVL.

Regarding this clone: Distinct nucleotide sequences in the sample also encode this CDR3. The rearrangement joins TRBV11-1 to TRBJ2-2; the D is unclear. Germline lookup yields CDR1 SGHAT and CDR2 FQDESV (reference sequence). The CDR3 has 15 amino acids. V was pared by 4 bases and J by 1 base, with 10 bases between. For the CDR3, the DNA is TGTGCCAGCAGCTATTTAGAAATGAACACCGGGGAGCTGTTTTTT. Translating gives CASSYLEMNTGELFF.

Concerning this clone itself: Other DNA sequences in this specimen translate into the identical CDR3. The chain couples TRBV4-1 to TRBJ2-7; 9 bases match TRBD1. From germline, CDR1 is MGHRA and CDR2 YSYEKL. V trimming: 0 bases; J trimming: 3 bases; junction bases outside the gene matches: 0. There are 14 residues in the CDR3. CDR3 coding DNA: TGCGCCAGCAGCCAAGAGGGACAGGGCTACGAGCAGTACTTC. This sequence encodes CASSQEGQGYEQYF.